One sample yielded the 5 T cell receptor beta chains listed below, sequenced in a study of early T cells in non-severe SARS-CoV-2 infection. MiXCR was run by TCRdb on the 5' RACE reads, yielding one entry per CDR3 protein. There are over 60,000 distinct CDR3 sequences in the sample; about a tenth occur only once, and around 8% lies in the top ten. Sample: whole blood, taken at baseline. All receptors come from an adult who was a healthcare worker with PCR-confirmed SARS-CoV-2 infection or an uninfected control (not recorded which).

The chain couples TRBV19 to TRBJ1-2; no reliable D call. This CDR3 is built from 13 residues. Germline CDR1 is LNHDA and CDR2 is SQIVND (reference sequence). Trimming left V 7 bases short and J 4 bases short, with 13 bases between. The CDR3 loop reads CASMERDRYGYTF. As DNA, the CDR3 is TGTGCCAGTATGGAGCGAGACCGCTATGGCTACACCTTC.

This clonotype was found a few times. V and J are TRBV7-9 and TRBJ2-7; 10 bases are shared with TRBD2. CDR3 length: 19 amino acids. The V gene's germline CDR1 is SEHNR and CDR2 FQNEAQ (reference sequence). The V and J ends lost 1 base and 4 bases, in that order; junction bases with no gene match: 16. The CDR3 DNA follows: TGTGCCAGCAGCTTAGAAAGATCTAGCGGGGGTCTGTTTGGATACGAGCAGTACTTC. Translated, it gives CASSLERSSGGLFGYEQYF.

This clonotype was seen ten or more times. The gene calls are TRBV20-1 and TRBJ1-6, with a tentative D call TRBD1 (6 bases). Trimming cost V 0 bases and J 8 bases, with 14 bases left between them. Germline CDR1 and CDR2: DFQATT and SNEGSKA (reference sequence). The CDR3 sequence is 15 residues long. In DNA form, the CDR3 reads TGCAGTGCTAGAGATGACGGGGGCCGCGATTCACCCCTCCACTTT. This translates into CSARDDGGRDSPLHF.

J is TRBJ2-7 and V is TRBV6-6, with TRBD1 identical over 9 bases. The CDR3 covers 15 residues. V lost 5 bases and J lost 2; bases outside the gene matches: 7. Per the germline V gene, CDR1 is MNHNY and CDR2 is SVGAGI (reference sequence). CDR3 protein: CASSNGQGFAYEQYF. For the CDR3, the DNA is TGTGCCAGCAGTAACGGACAGGGGTTCGCCTACGAGCAGTACTTC.

The V call is TRBV24-1, the J call TRBJ2-3, with 9 bases lining up with TRBD1. With 6 bases clipped from V and 3 bases from J, the junction kept 6 bases outside the gene matches. CDR3 length: 15 residues. Germline assignment: CDR1 KGHDR and CDR2 SFDVKD. The CDR3 DNA sequence: TGTGCCACCAGTATGACAGGGGGGTTAACAGATACGCAGTATTTT. It specifies CATSMTGGLTDTQYF.